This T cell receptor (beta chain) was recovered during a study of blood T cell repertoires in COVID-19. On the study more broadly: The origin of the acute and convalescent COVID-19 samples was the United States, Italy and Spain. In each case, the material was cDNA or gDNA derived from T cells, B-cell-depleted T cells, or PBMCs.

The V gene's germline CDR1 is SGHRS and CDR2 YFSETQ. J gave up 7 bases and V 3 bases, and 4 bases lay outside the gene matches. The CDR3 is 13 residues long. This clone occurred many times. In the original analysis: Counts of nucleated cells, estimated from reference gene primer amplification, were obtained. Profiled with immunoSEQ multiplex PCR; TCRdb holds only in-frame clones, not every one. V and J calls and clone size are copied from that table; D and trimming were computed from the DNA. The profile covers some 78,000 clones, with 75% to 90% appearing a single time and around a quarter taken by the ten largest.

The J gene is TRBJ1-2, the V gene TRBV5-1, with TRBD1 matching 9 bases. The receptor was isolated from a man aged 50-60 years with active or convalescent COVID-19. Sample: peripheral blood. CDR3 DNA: TGCGCCAGCAGCTGGGGACAGGGACGTGGCTACACCTTC. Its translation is CASSWGQGRGYTF.